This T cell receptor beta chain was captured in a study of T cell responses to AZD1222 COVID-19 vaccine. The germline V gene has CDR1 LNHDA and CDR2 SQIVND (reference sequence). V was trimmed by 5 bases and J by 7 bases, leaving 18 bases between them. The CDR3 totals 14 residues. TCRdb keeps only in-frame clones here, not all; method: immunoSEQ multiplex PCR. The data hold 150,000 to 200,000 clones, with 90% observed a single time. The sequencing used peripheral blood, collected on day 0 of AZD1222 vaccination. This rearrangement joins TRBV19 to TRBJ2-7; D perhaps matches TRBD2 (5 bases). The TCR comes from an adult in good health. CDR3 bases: TGTGCCAGTAGTCCCGGGAACAGAATCGGAGAGCAGTACTTC. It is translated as CASSPGNRIGEQYF.